These 21 T cell receptor beta chains originate from one sample sequenced in a study of T-cell reconstitution after alpha-beta-depleted transplantation in children. TCRbeta library construction was performed incorporating unique molecular identifiers. Each CDR3 protein is one row after TCRdb ran MiXCR on the PCR reads. The sample holds around 800,000 distinct CDR3 sequences, around 15% seen once. Sequences were derived from PBMCs, mostly from graft donor cells, sampled 360 days after TCRalphabeta/CD19-depleted stem cell transplant. These receptors came from a male patient between 5 and 17 years old who had a stem cell transplant for acute lymphoblastic leukemia, so the T cells may come from the graft donor.

This clonotype has only a few counts. The chain is built from TRBV21-1 and TRBJ2-2. TRBV21-1 constitutes a pseudogene. The CDR3 runs 16 residues. The CDR3 loop is CASSKNPQQNTGELFF. The DNA for the CDR3 is TGTGCCAGCAGCAAAAATCCACAGCAGAACACCGGGGAGCTGTTTTTT.

The chain is built from TRBV29-1 and TRBJ1-2, with no clear D. Trimming took off 1 base at V and 4 bases at J, with 13 bases between the two ends. The CDR3 length is 14 residues. CDR1 and CDR2 (germline): SQVTM, ANQGSEA. The CDR3 coding sequence is TGCAGCGTTGAAGGGGATGACTTCTTCTATGGCTACACCTTC. The encoded protein is CSVEGDDFFYGYTF.

This sequence joins TRBV10-1 and TRBJ2-1, with D uncertain. The V gene lost 3 bases and the J gene lost 9 bases, with 9 bases spanning the gap. Germline lookup yields CDR1 WNHNN and CDR2 SYGVQD (reference sequence). CDR3 length: 12 residues. This CDR3 reads CASSDGLGEQFF. DNA for the CDR3: TGCGCCAGCAGTGATGGGCTAGGTGAGCAGTTCTTC.

The rearrangement links TRBV19 to TRBJ2-1; D unresolved. The CDR3 extends over 13 amino acids. CDR1 is LNHDA, CDR2 SQIVND, per germline (reference sequence). Trimming removed 0 bases at V and 4 bases at J, with 4 bases between. The CDR3 spells CASSIDHYNEQFF. DNA of the CDR3: TGTGCCAGTAGTATAGATCATTACAATGAGCAGTTCTTC.

This chain links TRBV4-1 with TRBJ2-7; 14 bases match TRBD2. CDR1 MGHRA and CDR2 YSYEKL come from the germline V gene. V dropped 5 bases and J dropped 5; count of bases not matched to a gene: 11. CDR3 size: 17 residues. The CDR3 sequence is CASSTRLAGGVNNEQYF. CDR3 sequence (DNA): TGCGCCAGCAGCACACGACTAGCGGGAGGGGTTAACAACGAGCAGTACTTC.

The V call is TRBV12-3 or TRBV12-4, the J call TRBJ2-5; possible D gene TRBD2, 5 bases. The CDR3 extends over 11 amino acids. Deletions cut 8 bases from V and 1 base from J, with 5 bases between. CDR3: CASAGQETQYF. DNA of the CDR3: TGTGCCAGCGCGGGCCAAGAGACCCAGTACTTC.

This clonotype was seen repeatedly, ten times or more. The V and J genes are TRBV5-1 and TRBJ2-1; D remains ambiguous. The CDR3 is 14 residues long. CDR1 and CDR2 (germline): SGHRS, YFSETQ. V gave up 3 bases and J gave up 4 bases, with 11 bases separating them. The CDR3 nucleotides read TGCGCCAGCAGCTGGGAACTCAATTACAATGAGCAGTTCTTC. Protein sequence: CASSWELNYNEQFF.

This clonotype was seen a few times. The chain employs TRBV10-3 and TRBJ2-7; maybe TRBD2 (6 bases). V shed 8 bases and J shed 4 bases, with 15 bases lying between them. The CDR3 has 13 residues. Germline V lookup: CDR1 ENHRY, CDR2 SYGVKD. The DNA for the CDR3 is TGTGCCATCGGAGGGACCCAAATGTACGAGCAGTACTTC. The encoded protein is CAIGGTQMYEQYF.

The chain has TRBV14 and TRBJ2-2; TRBD1 aligns across 9 bases. Germline CDR1 and CDR2: SGHDN and FVKESK. V lost 7 bases and J lost 2; bases outside the gene matches: 5. The CDR3 length is 15 residues. The CDR3 DNA reads as TGTGCCAGCACCCGGGACAGGGTTAACACCGGGGAGCTGTTTTTT. Protein sequence: CASTRDRVNTGELFF.

In its sample, this clonotype was seen many times. V is TRBV5-1 and J is TRBJ1-1, with 9 bases lining up with TRBD1. Per the germline V gene, CDR1 is SGHRS and CDR2 is YFSETQ. The CDR3 loop spans 14 amino acids. Trimming removed 3 bases from V and 5 bases from J; junction bases left unmatched: 5. DNA for the CDR3: TGCGCCAGCAGCTACAGGGGGCAGAGGACTGAAGCTTTCTTT. It translates to CASSYRGQRTEAFF.

This clonotype was detected many times. The V and J genes are TRBV29-1 and TRBJ1-2; 8 bases fit TRBD1. CDR1 and CDR2 from the germline V gene are SQVTM and ANQGSEA. The V segment lost 2 bases and the J segment 4 bases; nucleotides outside the gene matches: 3. CDR3 length: 13 residues. The CDR3 bases are TGCAGCGTTGAACTTGACAGGGGCTATGGCTACACCTTC. Amino acids: CSVELDRGYGYTF.

The genes are TRBV27 and TRBJ2-3; 7 bases match TRBD2. Trimming took 3 bases from V and 0 from J; bases not matched to a gene: 9. Looked up from germline, CDR1 is MNHEY and CDR2 is SMNVEV (reference sequence). This CDR3 comprises 17 residues. The CDR3 sequence is CASSFLAASRSTDTQYF. The CDR3 DNA follows: TGTGCCAGCAGTTTTCTAGCGGCGTCACGGAGCACAGATACGCAGTATTTT.

V and J are TRBV11-2 and TRBJ2-7; 15 bases map to TRBD2. Germline V gene sequence: CDR1 SGHAT, CDR2 FQNNGV. The CDR3 spans 18 residues. Trimming took 3 bases from V and 3 from J; bases not matched to a gene: 9. In DNA form, the CDR3 reads TGTGCCAGCAGCTTGATGGGACTAGCGGGAGGTTTCGGCTACGAGCAGTACTTC. Translation: CASSLMGLAGGFGYEQYF. The complete variable domain, with remaining parts taken from reference TRBV11-2 and TRBJ2-7, reads EAGVAQSPRYKIIEKRQSVAFWCNPISGHATLYWYQQILGQGPKLLIQFQNNGVVDDSQLPKDRFSAERLKGVDSTLKIQPAKLEDSAVYLCASSLMGLAGGFGYEQYFGPGTRLTVT.

This clonotype was detected a few times. The chain uses TRBV6-5 and TRBJ2-1; D gene uncertain. CDR3 length equals 12 residues. V lost 8 bases to trimming and J lost 3 bases, with 8 bases between them. Germline V gene lookup returns CDR1 MNHEY and CDR2 SVGAGI. This chain's CDR3 is CASQSDYNEQFF. Written as DNA, the CDR3 is TGTGCCAGCCAAAGCGACTACAATGAGCAGTTCTTC.

The chain couples TRBV12-3 or TRBV12-4 to TRBJ1-6, with D hard to call. Deletions cut 3 bases from V and 9 bases from J, with 6 bases between. The CDR3 runs 12 residues. In nucleotides, the CDR3 is TGTGCCAGCAGTTTGATACCTTCACCCCTCCACTTT. Its translation: CASSLIPSPLHF.

The sample holds a few counts of this clonotype. The rearrangement links TRBV4-1 to TRBJ2-5; 10 nucleotides agree with TRBD1. The length of the CDR3 is 15 residues. Germline V gene data show CDR1 as MGHRA and CDR2 as YSYEKL. Trimming cost V 4 bases and J 5 bases; bases outside gene matches: 7. This chain's CDR3 is CASSLTGTGVETQYF. The CDR3 DNA sequence: TGCGCCAGCAGCCTTACCGGGACAGGGGTGGAGACCCAGTACTTC.

This clonotype was detected many times. This chain links TRBV12-3 or TRBV12-4 with TRBJ1-3; TRBD1 matches 8 bases. Trimming removed 5 bases from V and 2 bases from J; junction bases left unmatched: 2. CDR3 length equals 14 residues. The CDR3 DNA is TGTGCCAGCAGTCTGACAGGGGCTGGAAACACCATATATTTT. It specifies CASSLTGAGNTIYF.

This chain joins TRBV20-1 and TRBJ2-7; a weak D match, TRBD2 (6 bases). V was pared by 0 bases and J by 5 bases, with 23 bases between. The CDR3 is made up of 17 amino acids. Germline-derived CDR1 and CDR2 are DFQATT and SNEGSKA (reference sequence). The CDR3 region has the DNA TGCAGTGCTAGAGAACGGCAGGCGGGGTGGAGCCCGGACGAGCAGTACTTC. This translates into CSARERQAGWSPDEQYF.

The chain carries TRBV24-1 and TRBJ2-2, with 7 bases fitting TRBD1. The CDR3 runs to 15 residues. From germline, CDR1 is KGHDR and CDR2 SFDVKD. V shed 6 bases, J shed 1 base, and the junction held 4 bases outside the gene matches. The DNA for the CDR3 is TGTGCCACCAGTTTCCGACAGGGGAACACCGGGGAGCTGTTTTTT. Its translation is CATSFRQGNTGELFF.

The chain combines TRBV4-1 with TRBJ2-7; D may be TRBD1 (5 bases). Germline CDR1 MGHRA, CDR2 YSYEKL. The CDR3 has 15 amino acids. Trimming removed 1 base from V and 2 bases from J, with 12 bases in between. CDR3 in DNA: TGCGCCAGCAGCCAAGTAGGGCAGGGCCCCTACGAGCAGTACTTC. Translated, it gives CASSQVGQGPYEQYF.

The rearrangement joins TRBV12-3 or TRBV12-4 to TRBJ2-2; 9 bases align to TRBD2. The CDR3 covers 18 residues. With V trimmed by 5 bases and J by 7 bases, 17 bases remained unmatched. This chain's CDR3 is CASSPKTRAGGPNGELFF. CDR3 nucleotides: TGTGCCAGCAGTCCGAAGACTCGTGCGGGAGGGCCCAACGGGGAGCTGTTTTTT.